A selection of T cell receptor beta chains follows, all from one sample in a study of shared clonotypes between healthy human individuals. Sequenced by immunoSEQ multiplex PCR; TCRdb stores in-frame clones only, minus some. The sample comprises about 2.1 million clones, around 93% of which are singletons, and roughly 1.7% rests with the top ten. Sequenced: naive CD8+ T cells from PBMCs. The receptors originated from a man between 18 and 29 years old in good health. Some clones in this sample may be carry-over from other donors' samples. Both conserved end residues are part of each CDR3. Fields, in order: D gene, J gene, clone size, V gene, CDR3 DNA, CDR3 protein. The D gene is left open where the match is weak. Not all rows give a size; the values are once, few, many and, for expanded clones, a class.

>-|TRBJ2-3|-|TRBV28
TGTGCCAGCAGTTTCGAGCGGCGGGACACGAGCACAGATACGCAGTATTTT
CASSFERRDTSTDTQYF
>-|TRBJ1-1|-|TRBV28
TGTGCCAGCAGCCCACAGGGAGACACTGAAGCTTTCTTT
CASSPQGDTEAFF
>-|TRBJ2-6|-|TRBV7-9
TGTGCCAGCAGCTTAGTCCCCGCCCTGACTTTC
CASSLVPALTF
>TRBD2|TRBJ2-1|-|TRBV2
TGTGCCAGCAGACCGCAATTGGCGGGAGGGTTTAGTGAGCAGTTCTTC
CASRPQLAGGFSEQFF
>TRBD1|TRBJ1-1|-|TRBV7-3
TGTGCCAGCACCGACATGGGACAGGGGACGAACACTGAAGCTTTCTTT
CASTDMGQGTNTEAFF
>-|TRBJ2-7|-|TRBV7-9
TGTGCCAGCAGCTTAGGGGGCGCTACCTACGAGCAGTACTTC
CASSLGGATYEQYF
>-|TRBJ2-5|-|TRBV14
TGTGCCAGCAGCCAAGAGCCAGGAGGGACCCAGTACTTC
CASSQEPGGTQYF
>-|TRBJ2-2|-|TRBV19
TGTGCCAGTAGTACCCCCCCCGGGGAGCTGTTTTTT
CASSTPPGELFF
>-|TRBJ2-7|-|TRBV30
TGTGCCTGGAGTGGAGTGGGGGCCCACGAGCAGTACTTC
CAWSGVGAHEQYF
>TRBD2|TRBJ2-5|-|TRBV28
TGTGCCAGCAGCCTGGGACTACAAGAGACCCAGTACTTC
CASSLGLQETQYF
>TRBD2|TRBJ2-7|-|TRBV6-6
TGTGCCAGCAGTTACTCGTTGGGGGGGACCTACGAGCAGTACTTC
CASSYSLGGTYEQYF
>-|TRBJ2-1|-|TRBV9
TGTGCCAGCAGCGTCTTAACAGGGAGCTCCTACAATGAGCAGTTCTTC
CASSVLTGSSYNEQFF
>TRBD1|TRBJ2-3|-|TRBV4-3
TGCGCCAGCAGCCAGGCCCCGGGACAGGGAGCAGATACGCAGTATTTT
CASSQAPGQGADTQYF
>-|TRBJ1-1|-|TRBV7-8
TGTGCCAGCAGCTTAACACGGGGATCCACTGAAGCTTTCTTT
CASSLTRGSTEAFF
>-|TRBJ2-1|-|TRBV11-3
TGTGCCAGCAGTTTAGCCGAAAGCAATGAGCAGTTCTTC
CASSLAESNEQFF
>TRBD1|TRBJ1-4|-|TRBV27
TGTGCCAGCAGTTCGACGCAGGGGGCACTAGAAAAACTGTTTTTT
CASSSTQGALEKLFF
>TRBD1|TRBJ1-1|once|TRBV19
TGTGCCAGTAGTCCCGGGACAGGGTGGATTGAAGCTTTCTTT
CASSPGTGWIEAFF
>TRBD2|TRBJ2-1|-|TRBV6-5
TGTGCCAGCAGCCGACTAGCGGGAGGGCGTGGTGAGCAGTTCTTC
CASSRLAGGRGEQFF
>-|TRBJ2-1|once|TRBV6-5
TGTGCCAGCAGATACCGGGACTCTTCCTACAATGAGCAGTTCTTC
CASRYRDSSYNEQFF
>TRBD1|TRBJ2-7|-|TRBV4-3
TGCGCCAGCAGCCCGGGCAGGGGGCACTACGAGCAGTACTTC
CASSPGRGHYEQYF
>-|TRBJ2-7|once|TRBV10-2
TGCGCCAGCAGTCCTCACTACGAGCAGTACTTC
CASSPHYEQYF